One and the same sample provided the 30 T cell receptor beta chains below, sequenced in a study of glioma-infiltrating T cells after dendritic cell vaccination. This table comes from immunoSEQ multiplex PCR, and its TCRdb copy is limited to in-frame clones, with some not included. Of 110,000 or so clones in the sample, around 87% were seen once. Described time point: after dendritic cell vaccination, including at tumor progression/relapse. Material: blood, obtained after dendritic cell vaccination. These receptors originate from a human donor with glioblastoma.

This clone was detected once. The rearrangement links TRBV5-1 to TRBJ2-7; 9 bases are a match to TRBD2. Germline V gene data show CDR1 as SGHRS and CDR2 as YFSETQ. The CDR3 spans 15 residues. J gave up 2 bases and V 0 bases, and 3 bases lay outside the gene matches. The CDR3 region is CASSLVAGGAYEQYF. Here the CDR3 DNA reads TGCGCCAGCAGCTTGGTGGCGGGGGGGGCCTACGAGCAGTACTTC.

The gene calls are TRBV19 and TRBJ2-7; D is undetermined. Trimming removed 0 bases at V and 1 base at J, with 7 bases between. The CDR3 sequence is 14 residues long. Per the germline V gene, CDR1 is LNHDA and CDR2 is SQIVND (reference sequence). This CDR3 reads CASSIDGRSYEQYF. The CDR3 DNA reads as TGTGCCAGTAGTATAGATGGGCGATCCTACGAGCAGTACTTC.

The chain carries TRBV6-5 and TRBJ2-2, with D possibly being TRBD2 (6 bases). The germline V and J ends were trimmed by 5 bases and 4 bases, with 14 bases remaining between them. Germline V gene sequence: CDR1 MNHEY, CDR2 SVGAGI. The CDR3 has 15 amino acids. The CDR3: CASSGEEVGTGELFF. CDR3 nucleotides: TGTGCCAGCAGTGGGGAGGAGGTTGGCACCGGGGAGCTGTTTTTT.

The V and J genes are TRBV7-9 and TRBJ2-7; 9 bases are shared with TRBD1. The V gene's germline CDR1 is SEHNR and CDR2 FQNEAQ (reference sequence). V lost 0 bases and J lost 3; bases outside the gene matches: 3. The CDR3 is 15 amino acids. CDR3 residues: CASSLARQGVYEQYF. CDR3 bases: TGTGCCAGCAGCTTAGCCAGACAGGGGGTCTACGAGCAGTACTTC.

The J gene is TRBJ1-4, the V gene TRBV18; D remains unclear. Germline lookup yields CDR1 KGHSH and CDR2 LQKENI. V lost 3 bases to trimming and J lost 1 base, with 6 bases between them. The CDR3 contains 14 residues. The CDR3 DNA sequence: TGTGCCAGCTCACCGGGAGTAACTAATGAAAAACTGTTTTTT. It is translated as CASSPGVTNEKLFF.

The rearrangement joins TRBV2 to TRBJ1-6; D may be TRBD1 (5 bases). The CDR3 has 18 residues. V lost 6 bases and J 10 bases, leaving 28 bases between the germline ends. Germline lookup yields CDR1 SNHLY and CDR2 FYNNEI. Here the CDR3 reads CASSPGHAWGRRGSPLHF. Written as DNA, the CDR3 is TGTGCCAGCAGCCCCGGCCACGCCTGGGGCCGGAGAGGATCACCCCTCCACTTT.

V is TRBV5-1 and J is TRBJ1-1; D may be TRBD1 (5 bases). The CDR3 sequence is 15 residues long. Germline loops: CDR1 SGHRS, CDR2 YFSETQ. V shed 6 bases and J shed 0 bases, with 15 bases lying between them. The CDR3 DNA reads as TGCGCCAGCACGGCTGGCGGGGGAATGAACACTGAAGCTTTCTTT. Protein sequence: CASTAGGGMNTEAFF.

The V gene is TRBV6-1, the J gene TRBJ2-1, with 13 bases that match TRBD2. Looked up from germline, CDR1 is MNHNS and CDR2 is SASEGT. The CDR3 length is 15 residues. Unmatched junction bases numbered 6, after V lost 4 bases and J lost 9 bases. The CDR3 sequence: CASSGTSGRGVEQFF. The CDR3 DNA sequence: TGTGCCAGCAGTGGGACTAGCGGGAGAGGAGTTGAGCAGTTCTTC.

The chain couples TRBV5-1 to TRBJ2-2; TRBD1 aligns across 7 bases. The ends lost 0 bases at V and 5 bases at J; junction bases unmatched: 7. Germline CDR1 reads SGHRS; CDR2 reads YFSETQ. The CDR3 spans 16 residues. The DNA for the CDR3 is TGCGCCAGCAGCTTGGGACAGGGTATCGGTACCGGGGAGCTGTTTTTT. It specifies CASSLGQGIGTGELFF.

V is TRBV11-1 and J is TRBJ2-3, with 10 bases fitting TRBD2. V shed 1 base, J shed 6 bases, and the junction held 10 bases outside the gene matches. This CDR3 comprises 17 residues. Germline V CDR1 and CDR2: SGHAT, FQDESV (reference sequence). The CDR3 here is CASSLVRTSGSHDTQYF. The CDR3 DNA is TGTGCCAGCAGCTTAGTCCGGACTAGCGGATCTCATGATACGCAGTATTTT.

J is TRBJ2-2 and V is TRBV5-1, with D possibly being TRBD2 (6 bases). CDR1 and CDR2 (germline): SGHRS, YFSETQ. This CDR3 comprises 14 residues. The V and J ends lost 3 bases and 5 bases respectively, with 11 bases between them. CDR3 coding DNA: TGCGCCAGCAGCTCCGGGACTCAGACCGGGGAGCTGTTTTTT. This gives the protein CASSSGTQTGELFF.

In regard to this clone: Distinct nucleotide sequences in the sample also encode this CDR3. This sequence joins TRBV6-5 and TRBJ2-7; TRBD1 agrees at 12 bases. Per germline, CDR1 MNHEY and CDR2 SVGAGI. J was trimmed by 7 bases and V by 1 base; bases with no gene match: 5. The CDR3 has 15 amino acids. The CDR3 spells CASSYLGQGAGEQYF. The CDR3 bases are TGTGCCAGCAGTTACTTGGGACAGGGGGCGGGAGAGCAGTACTTC.

This clone is a singleton in its sample. The chain couples TRBV10-1 to TRBJ1-1; 9 bases line up with TRBD1. The J segment lost 1 base and the V segment lost 4 bases, leaving 1 base of the junction unmatched. Germline assignment: CDR1 WNHNN and CDR2 SYGVQD (reference sequence). The CDR3 totals 14 residues. The CDR3 loop is CASSADRGNTEAFF. The CDR3 nucleotides read TGCGCCAGCAGTGCGGACAGGGGGAACACTGAAGCTTTCTTT.

J is TRBJ1-4 and V is TRBV5-4, with D perhaps TRBD1 (6 bases). The germline V gene encodes CDR1 SGHNT and CDR2 YYREEE (reference sequence). The germline V and J ends were trimmed by 0 bases and 0 bases, with 12 bases remaining between them. CDR3 length: 17 amino acids. The CDR3 is CASSLAAGAATNEKLFF. In DNA form, the CDR3 reads TGTGCCAGCAGCTTGGCGGCAGGGGCTGCAACTAATGAAAAACTGTTTTTT.

The chain carries TRBV10-3 and TRBJ2-7; TRBD2 matches at 8 bases. CDR3 length equals 13 residues. Germline V gene lookup returns CDR1 ENHRY and CDR2 SYGVKD. Trimming cost V 10 bases and J 2 bases; bases outside gene matches: 7. CDR3 sequence reads: CATEGLVPYEQYF. The CDR3 nucleotides are TGTGCCACCGAGGGACTAGTCCCCTACGAGCAGTACTTC.

The J gene is TRBJ2-3, the V gene TRBV13, with 8 bases lining up with TRBD2. The J segment lost 0 bases and the V segment lost 5 bases, leaving 10 bases of the junction unmatched. This CDR3 is built from 17 residues. Germline assignment: CDR1 PRHDT and CDR2 FYEKMQ (reference sequence). CDR3 loop: CASSQRPSGLSTDTQYF. As DNA, the CDR3 is TGTGCCAGCAGCCAGAGGCCTAGCGGGTTAAGCACAGATACGCAGTATTTT.

V gene TRBV5-4 combines with J gene TRBJ2-5, with 12 nucleotides matching TRBD2. V was pared by 3 bases and J by 2 bases, with 5 bases of the junction left unmatched. There are 16 residues in the CDR3. The V gene's germline CDR1 is SGHNT and CDR2 YYREEE (reference sequence). The CDR3 coding sequence is TGTGCCAGCAGCTACCAACTAGCGGGAGGACAAGAGACCCAGTACTTC. Translation gives CASSYQLAGGQETQYF.

J is TRBJ1-1 and V is TRBV4-1, with 9 positions matching TRBD1. There are 15 residues in the CDR3. CDR1 MGHRA and CDR2 YSYEKL come from the germline V gene. Germline trimming cut 3 bases from V and 2 bases from J; bases unmatched to any gene: 4. CDR3 amino acids: CASSQQGQGNTEAFF. The CDR3 nucleotides read TGCGCCAGCAGCCAGCAGGGACAGGGAAACACTGAAGCTTTCTTT.

The V and J genes are TRBV2 and TRBJ2-5; 9 nucleotides match TRBD2. The germline gives CDR1 SNHLY, CDR2 FYNNEI. V lost 8 bases and J lost 1; bases outside the gene matches: 5. This CDR3 has 14 amino acids. The CDR3 sequence is CASRGGGLQETQYF. The CDR3 DNA sequence: TGTGCCAGCCGCGGGGGGGGGCTCCAAGAGACCCAGTACTTC.

This clone was seen only once. The J gene is TRBJ2-7, the V gene TRBV2, with 8 bases identical to TRBD1. Per the germline V gene, CDR1 is SNHLY and CDR2 is FYNNEI. Trimming at V came to 8 bases and at J to 6 bases, leaving 12 bases not matched to a gene. This CDR3 is built from 14 residues. Written as DNA, the CDR3 is TGTGCCAGCCGTCCTGAACAGGGGGTTGGCGAGCAGTACTTC. This sequence encodes CASRPEQGVGEQYF.

This clone has only a few counts. Additional DNA sequences in this sample encode the identical CDR3. The V call is TRBV6-6, the J call TRBJ2-7; 7 bases map to TRBD1. This CDR3 spans 13 amino acids. The germline gives CDR1 MNHNY, CDR2 SVGAGI (reference sequence). With V trimmed by 6 bases and J by 1 base, 3 bases remained unmatched. In DNA form, the CDR3 reads TGTGCCAGCAGCCCGGGACAGTCCTACGAGCAGTACTTC. It yields the protein CASSPGQSYEQYF.

The V gene is TRBV27, the J gene TRBJ2-5; 9 positions match TRBD1. Unmatched junction bases numbered 3, after V lost 5 bases and J lost 5 bases. CDR3 length: 13 amino acids. Per the germline V gene, CDR1 is MNHEY and CDR2 is SMNVEV (reference sequence). CDR3 sequence reads: CASSGQGTETQYF. The CDR3, as DNA: TGTGCCAGCAGTGGACAGGGGACGGAGACCCAGTACTTC.

The chain recombines TRBV5-4 with TRBJ2-1; 7 bases align to TRBD2. The V and J ends lost 3 bases and 0 bases, in that order; junction bases with no gene match: 6. The germline gives CDR1 SGHNT, CDR2 YYREEE (reference sequence). The length of the CDR3 is 16 residues. CDR3 sequence (DNA): TGTGCCAGCAGCTCACCTTCTAGCGGCTCCTACAATGAGCAGTTCTTC. Its translation is CASSSPSSGSYNEQFF.

This clone was seen a single time. The chain has TRBV5-6 and TRBJ1-6, with D maybe TRBD1 (5 bases). Trimming pared 4 bases from V and 8 bases from J, leaving 10 bases between. This CDR3 has 13 residues. CDR1 is SGHDT, CDR2 YYEEEE, per germline. CDR3 sequence: CASSLREDSPLHF. The CDR3 DNA sequence: TGTGCCAGCAGCCTCAGGGAGGATTCACCCCTCCACTTT.

This clone was observed once. The chain links TRBV15 to TRBJ2-2; 10 bases align to TRBD2. This CDR3 spans 15 amino acids. Germline CDR1 LNHNV, CDR2 YYDKDF (reference sequence). V lost 4 bases, J lost 5 bases, and 4 bases stayed unmatched. The CDR3 nucleotides are TGTGCCACCAGCATAAGCGGGAGGGTTACCGGGGAGCTGTTTTTT. It is translated as CATSISGRVTGELFF.

This clone came up a few times. The same CDR3 can be traced to other DNA sequences in this sample. This sequence joins TRBV2 and TRBJ2-7; unclear D gene. CDR1 is SNHLY, CDR2 FYNNEI, per germline. Trimming left V 8 bases short and J 1 base short, with 6 bases between. The length of the CDR3 is 11 residues. The DNA of the CDR3 is TGTGCCAGCTCAGGTTCCTACGAGCAGTACTTC. As protein: CASSGSYEQYF. Full variable domain (remainder filled in from reference TRBV2 and TRBJ2-7): EPEVTQTPSHQVTQMGQEVILRCVPISNHLYFYWYRQILGQKVEFLVSFYNNEISEKSEIFDDQFSVERPDGSNFTLKIRSTKLEDSAMYFCASSGSYEQYFGPGTRLTVT.

The rearrangement links TRBV9 to TRBJ2-1, with TRBD2 identical over 10 bases. The CDR3 sequence is 16 residues long. Germline V CDR1 and CDR2: SGDLS, YYNGEE. The trim removed 0 bases at V and 7 bases at J, leaving 7 bases unmatched. The CDR3 sequence is CASSVGPAGGRNEQFF. The CDR3 DNA follows: TGTGCCAGCAGCGTAGGGCCAGCGGGGGGGCGGAATGAGCAGTTCTTC.

CDR3 in DNA: TGTGCCACCAGCAGGGGACTTTACACAGATACGCAGTATTTT. Protein: CATSRGLYTDTQYF. V is TRBV15 and J is TRBJ2-3, with a tentative D call TRBD2 (6 bases). This CDR3 comprises 14 residues. Germline assignment: CDR1 LNHNV and CDR2 YYDKDF (reference sequence). The V gene lost 3 bases and the J gene lost 2 bases, with 9 bases spanning the gap.

The V call is TRBV6-1, the J call TRBJ2-1; 8 bases match TRBD2. Trimming removed 4 bases from V and 1 base from J; junction bases left unmatched: 6. The length of the CDR3 is 16 residues. The germline V gene encodes CDR1 MNHNS and CDR2 SASEGT. Here the CDR3 DNA reads TGTGCCAGCAGTGGCCCCAGCGGGAGATCCTACAATGAGCAGTTCTTC. Translated: CASSGPSGRSYNEQFF.

The chain links TRBV6-4 to TRBJ2-3, with a possible D match to TRBD2 (6 bases). Trimming pared 6 bases from V and 4 bases from J, leaving 14 bases between. The CDR3 totals 14 residues. Germline V gene sequence: CDR1 MRHNA, CDR2 SNTAGT. As DNA, the CDR3 is TGTGCCAGCAGGTCGGGGGTAGAATCAGATACGCAGTATTTT. Encoded protein: CASRSGVESDTQYF.